Shown below are 27 T cell receptor beta chains from a single sample sequenced in a study of blood T cell repertoires in COVID-19. TCRdb keeps only in-frame clones here, not all; method: immunoSEQ multiplex PCR. The profile shows around 150,000 clones, 85% to 95% of them singletons. The sample taken for sequencing was peripheral blood. Source of these receptors: a woman aged 50 to 60 with acute or convalescent COVID-19.

This clone was seen just once. The chain uses TRBV27 and TRBJ2-5; 7 bases align to TRBD2. The CDR3 is made up of 16 amino acids. Per germline, CDR1 MNHEY and CDR2 SMNVEV (reference sequence). Trimming removed 7 bases from V and 2 bases from J; junction bases left unmatched: 13. The CDR3 DNA is TGTGCCAGCATCAGTGTGGGAGGGTCGAGACAAGAGACCCAGTACTTC. The encoded protein is CASISVGGSRQETQYF.

This clone was observed once. CDR3 sequence (DNA): TGTGCCAGCAGAGCCACCGCCGAGCAGTACTTC. Translated, it gives CASRATAEQYF. The chain has TRBV2 and TRBJ2-7; D not certain. CDR1 is SNHLY, CDR2 FYNNEI, per germline. This CDR3 region has 11 residues. With 6 bases removed from V and 6 bases from J, the gap between germline ends came to 9 bases.

This rearrangement joins TRBV7-6 to TRBJ1-6; a weak D match, TRBD1 (5 bases). The CDR3 spans 13 residues. The germline V gene encodes CDR1 SGHVS and CDR2 FNYEAQ. Trimming shortened V by 8 bases and J by 6 bases, and 11 bases separated the two germline ends. The CDR3 sequence is CASSRQSNSPLHF. CDR3 coding DNA: TGTGCCAGCTCCCGACAGAGTAATTCACCCCTCCACTTT.

The V call is TRBV3-1 (or the pseudogene TRBV3-2), the J call TRBJ2-3; a possible D gene is TRBD2 (5 bases). This CDR3 has 14 residues. The V end lost 4 bases, the J end lost 9 bases, and 17 bases lay between the germline ends. Germline CDR1 is LGHDT and CDR2 is YNNKEL (reference sequence). In nucleotides, the CDR3 is TGTGCCAGCAGCCTCCCGTCAACGGGCGGGACGCAGTATTTT. It encodes CASSLPSTGGTQYF.

This clone was seen just once. The V and J genes are TRBV6-2 or TRBV6-3 and TRBJ2-7, with 7 bases identical to TRBD1. Per germline, CDR1 MNHEY and CDR2 SVGEGT. The CDR3 contains 20 residues. V dropped 5 bases and J dropped 0; count of bases not matched to a gene: 22. Here the CDR3 reads CASSKRMTGTARRNSYEQYF. The CDR3 region has the DNA TGTGCCAGCAGTAAACGAATGACCGGGACAGCGAGACGTAACTCCTACGAGCAGTACTTC.

The V call is TRBV19, the J call TRBJ2-1; no definite D call. This CDR3 has 12 amino acids. V was shortened by 4 bases and J by 4 bases, with 5 bases between the two germline ends. The V gene's germline CDR1 is LNHDA and CDR2 SQIVND (reference sequence). DNA for the CDR3: TGTGCCAGTAGTACAACTTACAATGAGCAGTTCTTC. Its translation: CASSTTYNEQFF.

This chain joins TRBV10-1 and TRBJ2-7; TRBD2 might be the D (5 bases). In germline, CDR1 is WNHNN, CDR2 SYGVQD (reference sequence). The V end lost 4 bases, the J end lost 0 bases, and 13 bases lay between the germline ends. The CDR3 is 15 residues long. CDR3 DNA sequence: TGCGCCAGCAGTGCCCATCTGGGGAGCTCCTACGAGCAGTACTTC. Translating it yields CASSAHLGSSYEQYF.

This clone appeared a few times. The chain joins TRBV25-1 to TRBJ1-6; no clear D. V gave up 5 bases and J gave up 14 bases, with 10 bases separating them. Germline V gene sequence: CDR1 MGHDK, CDR2 SYGVNS. The CDR3 covers 11 residues. CDR3 loop: CASSFGGSLHF. CDR3 DNA: TGTGCCAGCAGTTTCGGCGGGTCCCTCCACTTT.

The rearrangement links TRBV24-1 to TRBJ2-7; 9 nucleotides align to TRBD2. The germline V gene has CDR1 KGHDR and CDR2 SFDVKD. V gave up 3 bases and J gave up 6 bases; unmatched junction bases: 5. This CDR3 comprises 14 residues. The CDR3 is CATSDGGRGSEQYF. As DNA, the CDR3 is TGTGCCACCAGTGATGGCGGGAGGGGGTCCGAGCAGTACTTC.

The chain carries TRBV5-1 and TRBJ1-1, with 7 bases lining up with TRBD1. CDR1 SGHRS and CDR2 YFSETQ come from the germline V gene. The CDR3 has 14 amino acids. V was pared by 5 bases and J by 1 base, with 5 bases of the junction left unmatched. CDR3 amino acids: CASRMGQPNTEAFF. DNA of the CDR3: TGCGCCAGCAGGATGGGACAGCCGAACACTGAAGCTTTCTTT. The full variable domain, in which reference TRBV5-1 and TRBJ1-1 provide the parts outside the CDR3, is KAGVTQTPRYLIKTRGQQVTLSCSPISGHRSVSWYQQTPGQGLQFLFEYFSETQRNKGNFPGRFSGRQFSNSRSEMNVSTLELGDSALYLCASRMGQPNTEAFFGQGTRLTVV.

V and J are TRBV5-6 and TRBJ2-7; perhaps TRBD2 as D (5 bases). Germline V gene data show CDR1 as SGHDT and CDR2 as YYEEEE. V lost 4 bases and J 0 bases, leaving 14 bases between the germline ends. This CDR3 has 15 residues. CDR3: CASSPVGESSYEQYF. CDR3 in DNA: TGTGCCAGCAGCCCTGTCGGGGAAAGCTCCTACGAGCAGTACTTC.

The genes are TRBV2 and TRBJ1-6; D might be TRBD1 (5 bases). Germline CDR1 and CDR2: SNHLY and FYNNEI. The ends were cut back, 6 bases at V and 6 bases at J, with 15 bases in the middle. CDR3 length equals 15 residues. The DNA for the CDR3 is TGTGCCAGCAGCGAGGACAAGACGGCTAATTCACCCCTCCACTTT. Protein sequence: CASSEDKTANSPLHF.

This chain connects TRBV15 to TRBJ2-5, with unresolved D. Per the germline V gene, CDR1 is LNHNV and CDR2 is YYDKDF (reference sequence). The length of the CDR3 is 14 residues. The V gene lost 3 bases and the J gene lost 4 bases, with 12 bases spanning the gap. The CDR3 sequence: CATSSKNSGETQYF. The CDR3 coding sequence is TGTGCCACCAGCAGTAAAAACTCCGGAGAGACCCAGTACTTC.

The chain carries TRBV29-1 and TRBJ2-3; 9 bases are a match to TRBD1. After removal of 6 bases from V and 3 bases from J, the junction contained 4 bases not matched to a gene. The V gene's germline CDR1 is SQVTM and CDR2 ANQGSEA. This CDR3 contains 13 residues. DNA for the CDR3: TGCAGCGTCGGGACAGGGCGAACAGATACGCAGTATTTT. Its protein product is CSVGTGRTDTQYF.

In DNA, the CDR3 is TGTGCCAGCAGTAGAGGGGACAGGGCAATCTCCTACGAGCAGTACTTC. Protein product: CASSRGDRAISYEQYF. The V call is TRBV7-6, the J call TRBJ2-7, with 9 bases matching TRBD1. This CDR3 has 16 residues. Germline CDR1 is SGHVS and CDR2 is FNYEAQ. V trimming: 6 bases; J trimming: 0 bases; junction bases outside the gene matches: 9.

The chain employs TRBV19 and TRBJ2-1, with D possibly being TRBD2 (5 bases). The CDR3 is made up of 12 amino acids. Trimming shortened V by 6 bases and J by 8 bases, and 11 bases separated the two germline ends. Germline CDR1 LNHDA, CDR2 SQIVND (reference sequence). CDR3 region: CASSWRRDEQFF. The CDR3 DNA sequence: TGTGCCAGTAGCTGGAGGCGGGATGAGCAGTTCTTC.

The chain carries TRBV24-1 and TRBJ2-1; D perhaps matches TRBD1 (6 bases). The CDR3 loop spans 13 amino acids. Germline V lookup: CDR1 KGHDR, CDR2 SFDVKD. V dropped 9 bases and J dropped 7 bases, with 15 bases sitting between them. The CDR3, as DNA: TGTGCCACCGGACAGCCCCCGGCGAATGAGCAGTTCTTC. It specifies CATGQPPANEQFF.

The chain links TRBV6-5 to TRBJ2-1; D is possibly TRBD2 (6 bases). V lost 0 bases, J lost 0 bases, and 9 bases lay in between. The CDR3 consists of 16 residues. CDR1 is MNHEY, CDR2 SVGAGI, per germline. Written as DNA, the CDR3 is TGTGCCAGCAGTTACTCGGGGGGAAGCTCCTACAATGAGCAGTTCTTC. Its protein is CASSYSGGSSYNEQFF.

The genes are TRBV4-3 and TRBJ2-7; possible D gene TRBD1, 6 bases. The germline V and J ends were trimmed by 0 bases and 2 bases, with 11 bases remaining between them. CDR1 is LGHNA, CDR2 YSLEER, per germline. The CDR3 totals 15 residues. The CDR3 sequence: CASSQDPGAPYEQYF. CDR3 DNA: TGCGCCAGCAGCCAAGACCCAGGGGCGCCCTACGAGCAGTACTTC.

The rearrangement links TRBV5-1 to TRBJ2-1; a possible D gene is TRBD1 (5 bases). Germline V CDR1 and CDR2: SGHRS, YFSETQ. The CDR3 covers 17 residues. V dropped 4 bases and J dropped 0 bases, with 17 bases sitting between them. As DNA, the CDR3 is TGCGCCAGCAGCAAGGGGCCGGGTGGAACCTCCTACAATGAGCAGTTCTTC. Translation: CASSKGPGGTSYNEQFF. Using reference TRBV5-1 and TRBJ2-1 for the parts outside the CDR3, the full variable domain is KAGVTQTPRYLIKTRGQQVTLSCSPISGHRSVSWYQQTPGQGLQFLFEYFSETQRNKGNFPGRFSGRQFSNSRSEMNVSTLELGDSALYLCASSKGPGGTSYNEQFFGPGTRLTVL.

The chain employs TRBV4-1 and TRBJ1-5; a possible D gene is TRBD1 (5 bases). V lost 0 bases and J 6 bases, leaving 21 bases between the germline ends. The CDR3 has 18 residues. Germline CDR1 MGHRA, CDR2 YSYEKL. CDR3 in DNA: TGCGCCAGCAGCCAAGATATCGGTAAAGGGGTAAGGGCTCAGCCCCAGCATTTT. Encoded protein: CASSQDIGKGVRAQPQHF.

The chain is built from TRBV6-2 or TRBV6-3 and TRBJ2-7; 9 positions match TRBD1. With 5 bases clipped from V and 4 bases from J, the junction kept 3 bases outside the gene matches. Germline values: CDR1 MNHEY, CDR2 SVGEGT. This CDR3 is 13 amino acids long. For the CDR3, the DNA is TGTGCCAGCAGTCGACAGGGGGTTTACGAGCAGTACTTC. This encodes CASSRQGVYEQYF.

The chain recombines TRBV7-2 with TRBJ2-2, with D tentatively TRBD1 (6 bases). The germline V gene encodes CDR1 SGHTA and CDR2 FQGNSA. Trimming stripped 4 bases from V and 4 bases from J, with 10 bases between. CDR3 size: 14 residues. The CDR3 region has the DNA TGTGCCAGCAGCTCACAGGGACGCACCGGGGAGCTGTTTTTT. As protein: CASSSQGRTGELFF.

The gene calls are TRBV6-1 and TRBJ2-2; D unresolved. The V gene lost 1 base and the J gene lost 1 base, with 4 bases spanning the gap. CDR3 size: 14 residues. The germline V gene encodes CDR1 MNHNS and CDR2 SASEGT. The CDR3 region is CASSEVWNTGELFF. Here the CDR3 DNA reads TGTGCCAGCAGTGAAGTCTGGAACACCGGGGAGCTGTTTTTT.

The chain couples TRBV19 to TRBJ2-7, with D possibly TRBD1 on 5 matching bases. The CDR3 is 14 amino acids. CDR1 LNHDA and CDR2 SQIVND come from the germline V gene (reference sequence). V gave up 6 bases and J gave up 3 bases, with 15 bases separating them. CDR3 coding DNA: TGTGCCAGTAGCCGCCGACAGTCAGACTACGAGCAGTACTTC. Translation: CASSRRQSDYEQYF.

This chain joins TRBV7-8 and TRBJ2-3; 12 positions agree with TRBD2. CDR3 length: 18 amino acids. CDR1 is SGHVS, CDR2 FQNEAQ, per germline. The trim removed 1 base at V and 2 bases at J, leaving 7 bases unmatched. This chain's CDR3 is CASSLGWASGRDTDTQYF. DNA for the CDR3: TGTGCCAGCAGCTTAGGGTGGGCTAGCGGGAGGGACACAGATACGCAGTATTTT.

The chain links TRBV10-2 to TRBJ2-7; D is uncertain. This CDR3 comprises 14 residues. V was cut by 4 bases and J by 1 base, with 11 bases left in between. Per the germline V gene, CDR1 is WSHSY and CDR2 is SAAADI. The chain's CDR3 is CASSVGLHSYEQYF. The CDR3 DNA is TGCGCCAGCAGTGTTGGGCTACATTCCTACGAGCAGTACTTC.